Below, 25 T cell receptor beta chains from the same sample are listed, as sequenced in a study of blood T cell repertoires in COVID-19. Sequencing used immunoSEQ multiplex PCR; TCRdb keeps in-frame clones, though not all of them. The sample has a few hundred thousand clones, more than 75% seen once. Material for sequencing was PBMCs or T cells enriched from blood (not recorded which). The source of these receptors is a woman aged 18-29 years who had recovered from COVID-19.

The V gene is TRBV18, the J gene TRBJ2-7; 7 bases agree with TRBD1. The CDR3 loop spans 16 amino acids. With 6 bases clipped from V and 3 bases from J, the junction kept 14 bases outside the gene matches. Germline V gene data show CDR1 as KGHSH and CDR2 as LQKENI. The CDR3 DNA reads TGTGCCAGCTCGCCCCGCCCGGCAGGGGGTTACTACGAGCAGTACTTC. Translating gives CASSPRPAGGYYEQYF.

J is TRBJ2-3 and V is TRBV7-9, with D uncertain. Trimming stripped 1 base from V and 2 bases from J, with 7 bases between. CDR1 and CDR2 (germline): SEHNR, FQNEAQ (reference sequence). CDR3 size: 14 residues. The CDR3 here is CASSLEQNTDTQYF. The CDR3 bases are TGTGCCAGCAGCTTAGAACAGAACACAGATACGCAGTATTTT.

The rearrangement links TRBV3-1 (or the pseudogene TRBV3-2) to TRBJ1-2, with 7 bases matching TRBD1. V shed 3 bases, J shed 7 bases, and the junction held 14 bases outside the gene matches. Germline CDR1 LGHDT, CDR2 YNNKEL (reference sequence). This CDR3 contains 16 residues. As DNA, the CDR3 is TGTGCCAGCAGCCACGTTTCCCGGGACAGCTTGTTTGGCTACACCTTC. Residues: CASSHVSRDSLFGYTF.

The CDR3 DNA reads TGTGCCACCAGAGAAGCGGGGAGCTCCTACAATGAGCAGTTCTTC. Amino acid sequence: CATREAGSSYNEQFF. The genes are TRBV24-1 and TRBJ2-1; 7 nucleotides align to TRBD2. This CDR3 comprises 15 residues. The germline CDR1 and CDR2 sequences are KGHDR and SFDVKD. With V trimmed by 7 bases and J by 0 bases, 5 bases remained unmatched.

This sequence joins TRBV5-4 and TRBJ1-6; the D gene is possibly TRBD1 (5 bases). The germline V gene has CDR1 SGHNT and CDR2 YYREEE (reference sequence). The CDR3 contains 15 residues. The V and J ends lost 3 bases and 10 bases respectively, with 17 bases between them. The chain's CDR3 is CASSWSNSGYSPLHF. The CDR3 nucleotides are TGTGCCAGCAGCTGGTCAAACTCAGGGTACTCACCCCTCCACTTT. The full variable domain, in which reference TRBV5-4 and TRBJ1-6 provide the parts outside the CDR3, is ETGVTQSPTHLIKTRGQQVTLRCSSQSGHNTVSWYQQALGQGPQFIFQYYREEENGRGNFPPRFSGLQFPNYSSELNVNALELDDSALYLCASSWSNSGYSPLHFGNGTRLTVT.

The chain uses TRBV29-1 and TRBJ1-2; perhaps TRBD1 as D (5 bases). V was cut by 2 bases and J by 6 bases, with 16 bases left in between. CDR3 length: 14 amino acids. Per germline, CDR1 SQVTM and CDR2 ANQGSEA. The DNA for the CDR3 is TGCAGCGTTGAAAGGACAACAAGGGTCAATGGCTACACCTTC. Its translation: CSVERTTRVNGYTF.

The CDR3 loop reads CASSSYKRASETQYF. CDR3 DNA: TGTGCCAGCTCATCATACAAAAGAGCGTCAGAGACCCAGTACTTC. The rearrangement uses TRBV18 and TRBJ2-5; D gene ambiguous. CDR1 KGHSH and CDR2 LQKENI come from the germline V gene. The V and J ends lost 5 bases and 4 bases respectively, with 17 bases between them. This CDR3 has 15 residues.

This clone was detected once. The V call is TRBV7-2, the J call TRBJ2-7; TRBD2 might be the D (7 bases). The CDR3 length is 16 residues. Germline loops: CDR1 SGHTA, CDR2 FQGNSA. V was pared by 3 bases and J by 0 bases, with 15 bases between. The CDR3 DNA is TGTGCCAGCAGCTTTGATCGGGCGGGGGCCTCCTACGAGCAGTACTTC. It encodes CASSFDRAGASYEQYF.

The chain links TRBV21-1 to TRBJ1-5; the tabulated D call, TRBD1, remains unverified against the DNA. TRBV21-1 is marked as a pseudogene. The CDR3 loop spans 17 amino acids. The CDR3 loop is CASSKKRGMTTGQPQHF. Written as DNA, the CDR3 is TGTGCCAGCAGCAAAAAGAGGGGGATGACAACGGGTCAGCCCCAGCATTTT.

This chain uses TRBV6-1 with TRBJ1-2; no definite D call. The CDR3 totals 12 residues. The germline gives CDR1 MNHNS, CDR2 SASEGT. Trimming removed 3 bases at V and 4 bases at J, with 6 bases between. This chain's CDR3 is CASSDSFYGYTF. The CDR3 DNA reads as TGTGCCAGCAGTGATAGTTTCTATGGCTACACCTTC.

CDR3 in amino acids: CASSTGTVNTDTQYF. The CDR3 DNA follows: TGTGCCAGTAGTACTGGGACAGTAAACACAGATACGCAGTATTTT. The chain has TRBV19 and TRBJ2-3; 7 bases map to TRBD1. Germline loops: CDR1 LNHDA, CDR2 SQIVND (reference sequence). The CDR3 has 15 amino acids. V lost 4 bases, J lost 2 bases, and 6 bases stayed unmatched.

This chain connects TRBV11-2 to TRBJ1-2; D gene ambiguous. Germline assignment: CDR1 SGHAT and CDR2 FQNNGV. V lost 1 base, J lost 2 bases, and 11 bases lay in between. The CDR3 covers 15 residues. The CDR3 loop is CASSLVSPGNYGYTF. In nucleotides, the CDR3 is TGTGCCAGCAGCTTAGTCTCCCCCGGGAACTATGGCTACACCTTC. The whole variable domain, filled in from reference TRBV11-2 and TRBJ1-2, reads EAGVAQSPRYKIIEKRQSVAFWCNPISGHATLYWYQQILGQGPKLLIQFQNNGVVDDSQLPKDRFSAERLKGVDSTLKIQPAKLEDSAVYLCASSLVSPGNYGYTFGSGTRLTVV.

This clone was observed a single time. The chain joins TRBV27 to TRBJ1-3; TRBD1 might be the D (5 bases). V lost 3 bases, J lost 4 bases, and 10 bases lay in between. The length of the CDR3 is 14 residues. Germline CDR1 reads MNHEY; CDR2 reads SMNVEV (reference sequence). DNA of the CDR3: TGTGCCAGCAGTTTGAAGGGGCCCGGAAACACCATATATTTT. It is translated as CASSLKGPGNTIYF.

The chain couples TRBV19 to TRBJ2-7, with D possibly being TRBD2 (6 bases). CDR1 LNHDA and CDR2 SQIVND come from the germline V gene (reference sequence). V was clipped by 6 bases and J by 0 bases, with 18 bases between them. The CDR3 runs 16 residues. CDR3: CASRDRGRRDSYEQYF. The CDR3 nucleotides read TGTGCCAGTAGAGACCGAGGTAGGAGGGACTCCTACGAGCAGTACTTC.

V usage is TRBV6-5 and J usage is TRBJ2-7; D uncertain. CDR3 length: 11 amino acids. V gave up 7 bases and J gave up 3 bases, with 7 bases separating them. Germline CDR1 MNHEY, CDR2 SVGAGI. This chain's CDR3 is CASTVDYEQYF. DNA of the CDR3: TGTGCCAGCACGGTTGACTACGAGCAGTACTTC.

There are a few counts of this clone. The rearrangement joins TRBV3-1 (or the pseudogene TRBV3-2) to TRBJ1-5; D may be TRBD1 (6 bases). The germline V and J ends were trimmed by 4 bases and 8 bases, with 15 bases remaining between them. Looked up from germline, CDR1 is LGHDT and CDR2 is YNNKEL (reference sequence). This CDR3 contains 14 residues. The chain's CDR3 is CASSPKTGGEPQHF. CDR3 coding DNA: TGTGCCAGCAGCCCTAAGACAGGTGGTGAGCCCCAGCATTTT.

The J gene is TRBJ2-4, the V gene TRBV11-2, with 7 bases that match TRBD2. The CDR3 loop spans 16 amino acids. Germline loops: CDR1 SGHAT, CDR2 FQNNGV. V trimming: 1 base; J trimming: 3 bases; junction bases outside the gene matches: 6. The CDR3 sequence is CASSLAGGTNKNIQYF. The CDR3 DNA is TGTGCCAGCAGCTTAGCTGGTGGGACTAACAAAAACATTCAGTACTTC.

V is TRBV2 and J is TRBJ1-2; 7 bases line up with TRBD1. The germline V gene encodes CDR1 SNHLY and CDR2 FYNNEI. The CDR3 has 15 amino acids. V dropped 7 bases and J dropped 4; count of bases not matched to a gene: 12. The chain's CDR3 is CASTQAGTVIYGYTF. For the CDR3, the DNA is TGTGCCAGCACTCAGGCCGGGACAGTAATCTATGGCTACACCTTC.

This clone was observed at least ten times. This chain connects TRBV7-9 to TRBJ1-4, with D uncertain. V lost 5 bases and J 3 bases, leaving 13 bases between the germline ends. CDR3 size: 15 residues. Germline assignment: CDR1 SEHNR and CDR2 FQNEAQ (reference sequence). The CDR3 DNA is TGTGCCAGCAGCCCCCGGCGGGTTTCTAATGAAAAACTGTTTTTT. Encoded protein: CASSPRRVSNEKLFF. Complete variable domain (other parts from reference TRBV7-9 and TRBJ1-4): DTGVSQNPRHKITKRGQNVTFRCDPISEHNRLYWYRQTLGQGPEFLTYFQNEAQLEKSRLLSDRFSAERPKGSFSTLEIQRTEQGDSAMYLCASSPRRVSNEKLFFGSGTQLSVL.

The chain recombines TRBV19 with TRBJ1-5, with TRBD1 matching over 7 bases. Losses at the gene ends were 5 bases for V and 2 bases for J; bases not matched to a gene: 3. Germline V CDR1 and CDR2: LNHDA, SQIVND (reference sequence). This CDR3 comprises 14 residues. This CDR3 reads CASSDDRGNQPQHF. As DNA, the CDR3 is TGTGCCAGTAGTGACGACAGGGGCAATCAGCCCCAGCATTTT.

The V gene is TRBV14, the J gene TRBJ2-3; a possible D gene is TRBD2 (7 bases). CDR3 length: 13 residues. Per germline, CDR1 SGHDN and CDR2 FVKESK. The V end lost 0 bases, the J end lost 7 bases, and 8 bases lay between the germline ends. The CDR3 is CASSQDGGHTQYF. The DNA of the CDR3 is TGTGCCAGCAGCCAAGACGGGGGGCATACGCAGTATTTT.

The chain uses TRBV19 and TRBJ2-7; 9 nucleotides align to TRBD1. Germline assignment: CDR1 LNHDA and CDR2 SQIVND (reference sequence). J lost 0 bases, V lost 3 bases, and 3 bases had no gene match. The CDR3 is 15 amino acids. Written as DNA, the CDR3 is TGTGCCAGTAGTATTGGGACAGGGAGCTCCTACGAGCAGTACTTC. Amino acid sequence: CASSIGTGSSYEQYF.

This chain links TRBV6-1 with TRBJ1-1, with no clear D. Trimming pared 8 bases from V and 6 bases from J, leaving 13 bases between. CDR1 and CDR2 from the germline V gene are MNHNS and SASEGT. The CDR3 has 12 residues. The CDR3 loop reads CASEPGASEAFF. The CDR3 DNA reads TGTGCCAGCGAACCCGGAGCCTCTGAAGCTTTCTTT.

The J gene is TRBJ1-2, the V gene TRBV4-3; D remains ambiguous. This CDR3 has 14 residues. Germline V gene sequence: CDR1 LGHNA, CDR2 YSLEER. Between the trimmed V and J ends, which lost 0 bases and 6 bases, there was a span of 11 bases. The CDR3 protein is CASSQDMRSDGYTF. The CDR3 region has the DNA TGCGCCAGCAGCCAAGATATGAGGTCGGATGGCTACACCTTC.

This chain uses TRBV7-3 with TRBJ2-3; tentatively, D is TRBD2 (6 bases). Germline lookup yields CDR1 SGHTA and CDR2 FQGTGA. The V end was cut by 1 base, the J end by 8 bases, with 16 bases between. The length of the CDR3 is 15 residues. In nucleotides, the CDR3 is TGTGCCAGCAGCTTAAAGGGAGGTGCGGTTGTTACGCAGTATTTT. Translation: CASSLKGGAVVTQYF.